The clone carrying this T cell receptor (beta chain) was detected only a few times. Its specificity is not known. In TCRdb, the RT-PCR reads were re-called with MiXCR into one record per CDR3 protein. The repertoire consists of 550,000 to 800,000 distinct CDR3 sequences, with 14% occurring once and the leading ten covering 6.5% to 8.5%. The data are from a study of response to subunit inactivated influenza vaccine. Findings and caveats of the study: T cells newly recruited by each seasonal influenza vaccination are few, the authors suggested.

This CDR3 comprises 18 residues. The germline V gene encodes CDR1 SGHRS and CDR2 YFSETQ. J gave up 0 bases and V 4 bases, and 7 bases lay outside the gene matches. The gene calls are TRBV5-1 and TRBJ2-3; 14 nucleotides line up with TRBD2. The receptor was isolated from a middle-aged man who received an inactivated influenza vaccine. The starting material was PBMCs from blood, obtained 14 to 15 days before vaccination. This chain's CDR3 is CASSEGTSGGTSTDTQYF. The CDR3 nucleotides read TGCGCCAGCAGCGAAGGGACTAGCGGGGGCACTAGCACAGATACGCAGTATTTT.